The 9 T cell receptor beta chains below were found in one sample sequenced in a study of response to subunit inactivated influenza vaccine (dated by TCRdb to the late 2010s). The library was generated by RT-PCR. The run used an Illumina HiSeq 2500. TCRdb's own reprocessing of the public reads used fastp at Q25 and MiXCR and kept productive beta chains. Each entry is one CDR3 protein sequence, shown with its most common DNA and genes. This sample comprises hundreds of thousands of distinct CDR3 sequences, 12% of them detected only once. The ten largest clones take up under 10% of the sample. The source material was non-naive T cells sorted from PBMCs, sampled around 14 days before vaccination. What the cell subset or site label conveys for this sample: memory T cell fraction. These receptors originate from a man aged 45 to 65 who received an inactivated influenza vaccine. Donor details come from another sample of the same person, matched by shared clones.

This chain's CDR3 is CASRSTSTDTQYF. The DNA of the CDR3 is TGTGCCAGCAGATCAACAAGCACAGATACGCAGTATTTT. The V gene is TRBV6-2 or TRBV6-3, the J gene TRBJ2-3; D gene uncertain. From germline, CDR1 is MNHEY and CDR2 SVGEGT. V lost 6 bases and J 0 bases, leaving 7 bases between the germline ends. The CDR3 consists of 13 residues.

This clonotype was observed a few times. The rearrangement links TRBV7-9 to TRBJ2-7; D tentatively fits TRBD1 or TRBD2 (5 bases each). Trimming pared 5 bases from V and 6 bases from J, leaving 14 bases between. CDR3 length: 13 amino acids. Looked up from germline, CDR1 is SEHNR and CDR2 is FQNEAQ (reference sequence). CDR3 coding DNA: TGTGCCAGCAGCACGGGGACCTTCGCCGAGCAGTACTTC. It encodes CASSTGTFAEQYF.

The chain recombines TRBV5-1 with TRBJ2-5; D is perhaps TRBD1 (5 bases). Germline V lookup: CDR1 SGHRS, CDR2 YFSETQ. V lost 4 bases to trimming and J lost 4 bases, with 11 bases between them. The CDR3 sequence is 13 residues long. CDR3 sequence (DNA): TGCGCCAGCAGCGCACAGGACCGAGAGACCCAGTACTTC. Translation gives CASSAQDRETQYF.

This chain links TRBV9 with TRBJ2-2, with 11 bases identical to TRBD2. V lost 3 bases, J lost 6 bases, and 7 bases stayed unmatched. The CDR3 totals 16 residues. CDR1 is SGDLS, CDR2 YYNGEE, per germline. The CDR3 region is CASSALAGVLPGELFF. The CDR3 nucleotides are TGTGCCAGCAGCGCACTAGCGGGAGTCTTACCCGGGGAGCTGTTTTTT.

In this sample, this clonotype turned up a few times. V is TRBV2 and J is TRBJ2-7; tentative D call: TRBD2 (6 bases). V was shortened by 4 bases and J by 0 bases, with 10 bases between the two germline ends. The CDR3 is 14 amino acids. CDR1 and CDR2 (germline): SNHLY, FYNNEI. The CDR3 is CASSVEGSSYEQYF. CDR3 sequence (DNA): TGTGCCAGCAGTGTGGAGGGGAGCTCCTACGAGCAGTACTTC.

V is TRBV6-4 and J is TRBJ2-1, with a weak D call TRBD1 (6 bases). This CDR3 has 16 amino acids. Deletions cut 4 bases from V and 1 base from J, with 14 bases between. Germline V gene data show CDR1 as MRHNA and CDR2 as SNTAGT. This CDR3 reads CASSATGYSSYNEQFF. The DNA for the CDR3 is TGTGCCAGCAGTGCTACAGGGTATTCGTCCTACAATGAGCAGTTCTTC.

The genes are TRBV5-6 and TRBJ2-5; TRBD2 is a possible D gene (5 bases). From germline, CDR1 is SGHDT and CDR2 YYEEEE. The CDR3 spans 12 residues. Trimming took 3 bases from V and 7 from J, leaving 10 bases between them. The CDR3 loop is CASSSSGLTQYF. CDR3 in DNA: TGTGCCAGCAGCTCCTCGGGGTTGACCCAGTACTTC.

This clonotype was detected only a few times. The J gene is TRBJ2-2, the V gene TRBV20-1, with TRBD2 matching 9 bases. This CDR3 contains 17 residues. The germline V gene has CDR1 DFQATT and CDR2 SNEGSKA (reference sequence). The V and J ends lost 1 base and 5 bases, in that order; junction bases with no gene match: 11. In nucleotides, the CDR3 is TGCAGTGCTAGAGCTATGATAGCGGGAGAGGGGACCGGGGAGCTGTTTTTT. This sequence encodes CSARAMIAGEGTGELFF.

The J gene is TRBJ2-1, the V gene TRBV7-6; 7 bases agree with TRBD1. Trimming cost V 3 bases and J 7 bases; bases outside gene matches: 12. The germline CDR1 and CDR2 sequences are SGHVS and FNYEAQ. CDR3 length: 16 residues. CDR3 nucleotides: TGTGCCAGCAGCTTTAAGGGGGCTGAACGTAGGAATGAGCAGTTCTTC. It codes for CASSFKGAERRNEQFF.